This entry describes one TCR beta chain. This specimen comes from a study of blood T cell repertoires in COVID-19. Study-level background: COVID-19 samples collected from the United States, Italy and Spain covered acute and convalescent phases. In each case, the material was cDNA or gDNA derived from T cells, B-cell-depleted T cells, or PBMCs.

V was cut by 5 bases and J by 6 bases, with 11 bases left in between. Germline CDR1 reads DFQATT; CDR2 reads SNEGSKA (reference sequence). The CDR3 loop spans 11 amino acids. Authors' processing steps: Researchers report that nucleated cell counts were estimated from reference gene primer amplification. Repertoires were generated with immunoSEQ multiplex PCR, while TCRdb's copy carries only in-frame clones and drops some. D and trimming come from the DNA, and the V and J calls and clone size come from that table. The table records some 70,000 clones, roughly three quarters of them present only once. The J gene is TRBJ2-7, the V gene TRBV20-1, with D perhaps TRBD2 (5 bases). The specimen was peripheral blood. This clonotype originated in a woman in her forties or fifties with acute or convalescent COVID-19. CDR3 residues: CSAYRDTEQYF. CDR3 bases: TGCAGTGCTTACCGGGATACCGAGCAGTACTTC.